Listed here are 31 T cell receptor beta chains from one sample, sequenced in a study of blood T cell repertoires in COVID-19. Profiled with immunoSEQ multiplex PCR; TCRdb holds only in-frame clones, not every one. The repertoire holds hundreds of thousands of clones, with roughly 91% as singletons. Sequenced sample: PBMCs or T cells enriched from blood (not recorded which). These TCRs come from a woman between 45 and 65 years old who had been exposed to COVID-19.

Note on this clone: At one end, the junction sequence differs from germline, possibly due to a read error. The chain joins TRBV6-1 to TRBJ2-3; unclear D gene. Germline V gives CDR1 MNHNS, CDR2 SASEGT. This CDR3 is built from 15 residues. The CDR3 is CASGDPWPPTDTQYF. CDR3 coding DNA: TGTGCCAGCGGTGATCCCTGGCCCCCCACAGATACGCAGTATTTT.

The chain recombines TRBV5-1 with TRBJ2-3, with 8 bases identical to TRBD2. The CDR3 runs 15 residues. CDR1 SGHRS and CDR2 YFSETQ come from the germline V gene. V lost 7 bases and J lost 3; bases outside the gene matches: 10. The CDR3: CASYDPGGSTDTQYF. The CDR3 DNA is TGCGCCAGCTACGACCCGGGGGGGAGTACAGATACGCAGTATTTT. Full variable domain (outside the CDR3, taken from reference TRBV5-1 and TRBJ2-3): KAGVTQTPRYLIKTRGQQVTLSCSPISGHRSVSWYQQTPGQGLQFLFEYFSETQRNKGNFPGRFSGRQFSNSRSEMNVSTLELGDSALYLCASYDPGGSTDTQYFGPGTRLTVL.

CDR3: CASSPSMRRDNEQFF. The CDR3 DNA sequence: TGTGCCAGCAGTCCAAGTATGCGGAGAGACAATGAGCAGTTCTTC. V and J are TRBV16 and TRBJ2-1, with unresolved D. The CDR3 is 15 residues long. Trimming removed 6 bases at V and 5 bases at J, with 17 bases between. Germline-derived CDR1 and CDR2 are KGHSY and FQNENV.

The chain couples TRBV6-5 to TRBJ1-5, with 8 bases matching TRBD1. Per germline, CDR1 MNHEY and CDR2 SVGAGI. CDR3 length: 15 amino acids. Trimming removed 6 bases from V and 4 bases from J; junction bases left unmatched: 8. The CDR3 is CASRQDRAPNQPQHF. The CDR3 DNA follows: TGTGCCAGCAGACAGGACAGGGCCCCGAATCAGCCCCAGCATTTT.

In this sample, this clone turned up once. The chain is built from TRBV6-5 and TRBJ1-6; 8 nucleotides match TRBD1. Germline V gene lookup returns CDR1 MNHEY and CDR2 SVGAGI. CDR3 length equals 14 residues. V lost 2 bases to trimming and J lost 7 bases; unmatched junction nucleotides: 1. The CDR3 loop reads CASSYRDRNSPLHF. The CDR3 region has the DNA TGTGCCAGCAGTTACCGGGACAGGAATTCACCCCTCCACTTT.

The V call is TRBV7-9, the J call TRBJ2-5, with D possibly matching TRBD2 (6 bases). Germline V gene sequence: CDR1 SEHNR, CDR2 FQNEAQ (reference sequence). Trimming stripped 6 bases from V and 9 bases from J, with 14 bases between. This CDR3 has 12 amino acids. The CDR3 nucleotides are TGTGCCAGCAGTTTCACTGCGGGGTCCCAGTACTTC. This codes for CASSFTAGSQYF.

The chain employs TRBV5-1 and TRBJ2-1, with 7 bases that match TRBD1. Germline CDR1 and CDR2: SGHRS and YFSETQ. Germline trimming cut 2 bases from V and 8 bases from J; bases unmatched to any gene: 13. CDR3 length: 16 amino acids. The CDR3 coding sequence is TGCGCCAGCAGCTTAACCTTACAGGGGAGTTCGGATGAGCAGTTCTTC. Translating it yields CASSLTLQGSSDEQFF.

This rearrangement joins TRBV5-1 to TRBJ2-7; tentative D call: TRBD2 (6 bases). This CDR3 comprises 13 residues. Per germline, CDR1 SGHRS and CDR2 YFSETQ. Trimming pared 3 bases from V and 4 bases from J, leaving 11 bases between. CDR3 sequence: CASSWRGPYEQYF. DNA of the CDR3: TGCGCCAGCAGCTGGCGGGGACCATACGAGCAGTACTTC.

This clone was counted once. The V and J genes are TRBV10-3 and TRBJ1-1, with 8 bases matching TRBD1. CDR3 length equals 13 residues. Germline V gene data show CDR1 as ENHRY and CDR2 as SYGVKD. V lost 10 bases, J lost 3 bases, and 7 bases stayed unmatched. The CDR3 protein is CATRTGSDTEAFF. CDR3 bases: TGTGCCACCCGGACAGGGTCAGACACTGAAGCTTTCTTT.

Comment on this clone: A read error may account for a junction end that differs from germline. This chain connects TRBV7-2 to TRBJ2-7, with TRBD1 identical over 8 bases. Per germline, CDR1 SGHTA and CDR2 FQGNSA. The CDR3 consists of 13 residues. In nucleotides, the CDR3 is TGTGCCAGCAGCCAATTGACAGGGGCTCGGGTCGACTTC. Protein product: CASSQLTGARVDF.

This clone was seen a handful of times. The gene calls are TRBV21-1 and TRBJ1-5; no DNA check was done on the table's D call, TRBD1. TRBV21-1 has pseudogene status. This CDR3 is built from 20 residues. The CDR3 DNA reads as TGTGCCAGCAGCAAAGCGCTTTCAGGGGAAAGCTGGAATAGCAATCAGCCCCAGCATTTT. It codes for CASSKALSGESWNSNQPQHF.

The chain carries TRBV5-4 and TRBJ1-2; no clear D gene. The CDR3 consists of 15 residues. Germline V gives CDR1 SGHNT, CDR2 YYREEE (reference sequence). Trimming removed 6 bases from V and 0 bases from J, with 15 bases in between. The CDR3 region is CASNKFPDTNYGYTF. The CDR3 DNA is TGTGCCAGCAACAAATTCCCCGACACTAACTATGGCTACACCTTC.

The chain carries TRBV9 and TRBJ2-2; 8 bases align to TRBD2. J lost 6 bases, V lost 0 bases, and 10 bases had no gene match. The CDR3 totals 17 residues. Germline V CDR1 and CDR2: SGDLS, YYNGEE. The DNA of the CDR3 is TGTGCCAGCAGCGTAGGCCCCAGCGGGAGCCGCGCCGGGGAGCTGTTTTTT. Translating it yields CASSVGPSGSRAGELFF.

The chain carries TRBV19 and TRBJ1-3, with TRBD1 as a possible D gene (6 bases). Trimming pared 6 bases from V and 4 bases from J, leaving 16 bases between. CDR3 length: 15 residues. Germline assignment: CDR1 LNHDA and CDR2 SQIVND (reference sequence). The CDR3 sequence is CASSVDSTGGNTIYF. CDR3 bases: TGTGCCAGTAGCGTGGACAGTACAGGAGGAAACACCATATATTTT.

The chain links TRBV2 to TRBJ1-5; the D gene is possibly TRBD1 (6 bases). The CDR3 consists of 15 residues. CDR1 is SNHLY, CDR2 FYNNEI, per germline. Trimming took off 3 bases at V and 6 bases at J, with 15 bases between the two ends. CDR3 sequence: CASSDDGGAVQPQHF. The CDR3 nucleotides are TGTGCCAGCAGTGATGATGGGGGGGCCGTTCAGCCCCAGCATTTT. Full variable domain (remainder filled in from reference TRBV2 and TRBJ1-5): EPEVTQTPSHQVTQMGQEVILRCVPISNHLYFYWYRQILGQKVEFLVSFYNNEISEKSEIFDDQFSVERPDGSNFTLKIRSTKLEDSAMYFCASSDDGGAVQPQHFGDGTRLSIL.

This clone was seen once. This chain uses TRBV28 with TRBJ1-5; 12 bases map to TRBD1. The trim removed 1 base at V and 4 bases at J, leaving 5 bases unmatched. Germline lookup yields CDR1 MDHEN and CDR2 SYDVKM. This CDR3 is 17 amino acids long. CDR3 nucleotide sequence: TGTGCCAGCAGTTTATTTGGGACAGGGGGCAGAAATCAGCCCCAGCATTTT. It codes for CASSLFGTGGRNQPQHF.

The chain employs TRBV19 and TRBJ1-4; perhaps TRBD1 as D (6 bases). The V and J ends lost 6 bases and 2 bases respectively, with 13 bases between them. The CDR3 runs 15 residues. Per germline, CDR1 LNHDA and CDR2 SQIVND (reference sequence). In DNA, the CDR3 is TGTGCCAGTAGCCTACAGGGTCCCACTAATGAAAAACTGTTTTTT. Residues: CASSLQGPTNEKLFF.

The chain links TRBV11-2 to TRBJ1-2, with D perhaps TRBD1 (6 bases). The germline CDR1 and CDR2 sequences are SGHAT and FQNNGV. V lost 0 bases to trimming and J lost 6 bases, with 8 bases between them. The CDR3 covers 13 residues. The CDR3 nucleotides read TGTGCCAGCAGCTTAGACAGGACAGATGGCTACACCTTC. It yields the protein CASSLDRTDGYTF.

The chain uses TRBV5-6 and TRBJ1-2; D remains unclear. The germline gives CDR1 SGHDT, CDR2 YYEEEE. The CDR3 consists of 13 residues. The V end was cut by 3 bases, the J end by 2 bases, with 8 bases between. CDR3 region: CASSSGENYGYTF. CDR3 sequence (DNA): TGTGCCAGCAGCTCCGGGGAAAACTATGGCTACACCTTC.

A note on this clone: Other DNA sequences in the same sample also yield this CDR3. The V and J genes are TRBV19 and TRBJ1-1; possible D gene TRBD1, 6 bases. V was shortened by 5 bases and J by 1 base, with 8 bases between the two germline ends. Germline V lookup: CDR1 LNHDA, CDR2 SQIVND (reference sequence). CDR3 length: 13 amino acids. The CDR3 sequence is CASSLTGNTEAFF. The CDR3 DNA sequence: TGTGCCAGTAGTCTGACAGGGAACACTGAAGCTTTCTTT.

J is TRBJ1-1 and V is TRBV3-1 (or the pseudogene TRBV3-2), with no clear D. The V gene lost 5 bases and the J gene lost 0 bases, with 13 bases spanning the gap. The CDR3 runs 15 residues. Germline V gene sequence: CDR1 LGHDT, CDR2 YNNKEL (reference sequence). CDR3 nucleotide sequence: TGTGCCAGCAGCTTCGCTCCCACTCTGAACACTGAAGCTTTCTTT. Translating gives CASSFAPTLNTEAFF.

The CDR3 region is CATSRLWDSNQPQHF. The CDR3 nucleotides read TGTGCCACCAGCAGGCTTTGGGACAGTAATCAGCCCCAGCATTTT. This chain links TRBV15 with TRBJ1-5; TRBD1 matches 7 bases. V dropped 3 bases and J dropped 4; count of bases not matched to a gene: 6. Germline loops: CDR1 LNHNV, CDR2 YYDKDF (reference sequence). The CDR3 is made up of 15 amino acids. The whole variable domain, filled in from reference TRBV15 and TRBJ1-5, reads DAMVIQNPRYQVTQFGKPVTLSCSQTLNHNVMYWYQQKSSQAPKLLFHYYDKDFNNEADTPDNFQSRRPNTSFCFLDIRSPGLGDTAMYLCATSRLWDSNQPQHFGDGTRLSIL.

CDR3 sequence reads: CASSYATGDYEQYF. The CDR3 DNA is TGTGCCAGCAGCTACGCGACAGGAGACTACGAGCAGTACTTC. The chain is built from TRBV5-6 and TRBJ2-7; tentative D call: TRBD1 (6 bases). With 3 bases removed from V and 3 bases from J, the gap between germline ends came to 13 bases. The length of the CDR3 is 14 residues. Germline-derived CDR1 and CDR2 are SGHDT and YYEEEE.

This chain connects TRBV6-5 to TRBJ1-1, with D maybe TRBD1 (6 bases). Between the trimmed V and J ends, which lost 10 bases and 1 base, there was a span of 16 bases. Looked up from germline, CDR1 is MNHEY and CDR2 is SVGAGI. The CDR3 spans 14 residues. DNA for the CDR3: TGTGCCATTAAGAGGACAGAAAGGAACACTGAAGCTTTCTTT. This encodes CAIKRTERNTEAFF.

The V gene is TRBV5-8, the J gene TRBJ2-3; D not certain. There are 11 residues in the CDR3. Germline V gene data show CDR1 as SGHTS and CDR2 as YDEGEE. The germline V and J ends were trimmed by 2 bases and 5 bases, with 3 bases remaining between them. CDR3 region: CASSFGDTQYF. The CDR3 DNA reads TGTGCCAGCAGCTTCGGAGATACGCAGTATTTT.

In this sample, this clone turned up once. Written as DNA, the CDR3 is TGTGCCAGCAGTTACAGGGGGCGAGAGGCAGATACGCAGTATTTT. Amino acid sequence: CASSYRGREADTQYF. The V call is TRBV2, the J call TRBJ2-3, with TRBD1 identical over 9 bases. The CDR3 runs 15 residues. Germline CDR1 SNHLY, CDR2 FYNNEI. The V gene end was trimmed by 5 bases and the J gene end by 4 bases; junction bases not matched to a gene: 7.

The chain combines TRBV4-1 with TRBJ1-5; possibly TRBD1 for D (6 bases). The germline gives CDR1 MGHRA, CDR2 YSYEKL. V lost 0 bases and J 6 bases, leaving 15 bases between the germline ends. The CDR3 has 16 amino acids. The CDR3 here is CASSQESGRGSQPQHF. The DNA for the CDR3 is TGCGCCAGCAGCCAAGAATCCGGGAGGGGGAGTCAGCCCCAGCATTTT.

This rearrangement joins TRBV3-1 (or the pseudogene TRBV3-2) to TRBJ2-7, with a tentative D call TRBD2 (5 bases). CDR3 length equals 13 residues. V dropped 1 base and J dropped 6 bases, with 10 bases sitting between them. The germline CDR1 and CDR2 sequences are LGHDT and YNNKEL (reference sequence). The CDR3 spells CASSQVAGIEQYF. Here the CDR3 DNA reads TGTGCCAGCAGCCAAGTTGCCGGGATCGAGCAGTACTTC.

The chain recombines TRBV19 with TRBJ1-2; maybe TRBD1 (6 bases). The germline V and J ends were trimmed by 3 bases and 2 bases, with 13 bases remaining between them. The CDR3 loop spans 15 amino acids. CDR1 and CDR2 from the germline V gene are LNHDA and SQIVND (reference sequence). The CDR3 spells CASSIVGGANYGYTF. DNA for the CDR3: TGTGCCAGTAGTATTGTTGGGGGCGCAAACTATGGCTACACCTTC.

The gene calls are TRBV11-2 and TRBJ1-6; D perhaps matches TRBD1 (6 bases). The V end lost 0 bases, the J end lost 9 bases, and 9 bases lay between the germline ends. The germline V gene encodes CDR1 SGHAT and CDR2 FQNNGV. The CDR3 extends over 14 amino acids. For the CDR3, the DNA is TGTGCCAGCAGCTTAGAACAGGGAGCTTCACCCCTCCACTTT. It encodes CASSLEQGASPLHF.

The CDR3 reads CARSNGTRGRETQYF. The CDR3 DNA sequence: TGTGCCAGAAGCAACGGGACTAGAGGACGGGAGACCCAGTACTTC. The gene calls are TRBV5-3 and TRBJ2-5; TRBD2 aligns across 8 bases. TRBV5-3 is marked as an open reading frame, function uncertain. The CDR3 contains 15 residues. With V trimmed by 4 bases and J by 5 bases, 10 bases remained unmatched.